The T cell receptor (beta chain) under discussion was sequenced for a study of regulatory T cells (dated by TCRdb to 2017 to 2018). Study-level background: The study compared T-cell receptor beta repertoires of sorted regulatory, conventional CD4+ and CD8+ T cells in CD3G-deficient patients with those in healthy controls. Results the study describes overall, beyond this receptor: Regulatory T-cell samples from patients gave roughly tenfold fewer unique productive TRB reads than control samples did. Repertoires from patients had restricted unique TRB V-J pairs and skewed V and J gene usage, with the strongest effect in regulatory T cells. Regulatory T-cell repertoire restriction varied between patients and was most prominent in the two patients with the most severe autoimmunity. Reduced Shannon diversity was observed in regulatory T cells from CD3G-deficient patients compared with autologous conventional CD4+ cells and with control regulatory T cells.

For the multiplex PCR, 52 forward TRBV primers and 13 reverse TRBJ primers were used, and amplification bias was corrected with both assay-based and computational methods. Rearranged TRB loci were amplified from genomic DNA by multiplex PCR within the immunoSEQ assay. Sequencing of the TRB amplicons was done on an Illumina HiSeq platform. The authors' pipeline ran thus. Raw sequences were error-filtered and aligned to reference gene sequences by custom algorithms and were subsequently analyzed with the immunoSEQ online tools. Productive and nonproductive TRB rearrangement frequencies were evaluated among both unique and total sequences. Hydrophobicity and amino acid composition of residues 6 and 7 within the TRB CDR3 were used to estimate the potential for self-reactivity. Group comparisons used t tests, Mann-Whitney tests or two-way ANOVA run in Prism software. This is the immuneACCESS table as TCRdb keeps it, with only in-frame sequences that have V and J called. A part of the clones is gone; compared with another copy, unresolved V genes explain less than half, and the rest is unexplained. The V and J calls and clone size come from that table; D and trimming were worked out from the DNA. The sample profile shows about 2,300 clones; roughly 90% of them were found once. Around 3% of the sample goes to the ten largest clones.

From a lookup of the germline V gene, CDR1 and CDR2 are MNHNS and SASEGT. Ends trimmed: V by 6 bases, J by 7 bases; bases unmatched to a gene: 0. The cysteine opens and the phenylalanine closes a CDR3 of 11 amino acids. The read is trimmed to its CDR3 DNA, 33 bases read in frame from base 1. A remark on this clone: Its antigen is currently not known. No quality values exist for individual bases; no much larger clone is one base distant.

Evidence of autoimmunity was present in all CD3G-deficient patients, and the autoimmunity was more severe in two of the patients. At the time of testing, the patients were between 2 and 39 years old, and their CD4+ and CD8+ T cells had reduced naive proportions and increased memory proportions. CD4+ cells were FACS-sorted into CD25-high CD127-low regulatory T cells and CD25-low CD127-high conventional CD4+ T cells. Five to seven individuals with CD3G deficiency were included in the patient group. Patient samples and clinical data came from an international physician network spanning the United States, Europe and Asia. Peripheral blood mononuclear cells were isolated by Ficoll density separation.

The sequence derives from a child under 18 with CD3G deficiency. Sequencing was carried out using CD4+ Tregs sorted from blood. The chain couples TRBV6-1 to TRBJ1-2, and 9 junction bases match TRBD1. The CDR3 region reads CASRDRGGYTF. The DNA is TGTGCCAGCAGGGACAGGGGTGGCTACACCTTC.